Shown below are 18 T cell receptor beta chains from a single sample sequenced in a study of cytomegalovirus exposure and HLA in healthy donors. This PCR relied on a set of 60 Vbeta primers and 13 Jbeta primers. Assay: immunoSEQ multiplex PCR; the TCRdb copy retains only in-frame clones and omits some. In the table there are about 160,000 clones, less than 85% of which are singletons. The specimen was PBMCs. These receptors were obtained from a man in his 60s in good health and CMV-seronegative.

CDR3 in amino acids: CASTSGGGYEQYF. The DNA of the CDR3 is TGTGCCAGCACTAGCGGGGGGGGCTACGAGCAGTACTTC. This sequence joins TRBV6-4 and TRBJ2-7, with TRBD2 matching 12 bases. CDR3 length: 13 residues. After removal of 7 bases from V and 3 bases from J, the junction contained 1 base not matched to a gene. CDR1 and CDR2 from the germline V gene are MRHNA and SNTAGT.

The V call is TRBV6-6, the J call TRBJ1-1; D not certain. V dropped 6 bases and J dropped 0 bases, with 11 bases sitting between them. Germline loops: CDR1 MNHNY, CDR2 SVGAGI (reference sequence). This CDR3 has 14 amino acids. As DNA, the CDR3 is TGTGCCAGCAGCTACACTAGCTTGAACACTGAAGCTTTCTTT. This codes for CASSYTSLNTEAFF.

The genes are TRBV7-9 and TRBJ1-5; 12 bases map to TRBD1. The CDR3 covers 17 residues. V lost 5 bases to trimming and J lost 6 bases; unmatched junction nucleotides: 11. Per germline, CDR1 SEHNR and CDR2 FQNEAQ (reference sequence). The CDR3 protein is CASSPGQGARDRQPQHF. CDR3 nucleotide sequence: TGTGCCAGCAGCCCGGGACAGGGGGCTCGGGACCGTCAGCCCCAGCATTTT.

The sample holds one count of this clone. The genes are TRBV9 and TRBJ2-1; perhaps TRBD2 as D (6 bases). V lost 1 base and J 6 bases, leaving 8 bases between the germline ends. Germline CDR1 SGDLS, CDR2 YYNGEE. The CDR3 length is 13 residues. The DNA of the CDR3 is TGTGCCAGCAGCGTACGGGGAGGCAATGAGCAGTTCTTC. Translation gives CASSVRGGNEQFF.

The sample holds a few counts of this clone. The genes are TRBV29-1 and TRBJ1-4; TRBD1 agrees at 7 bases. V shed 6 bases and J 3 bases; nucleotides not matched to a gene: 7. The CDR3 runs to 14 residues. Germline assignment: CDR1 SQVTM and CDR2 ANQGSEA. The CDR3 coding sequence is TGCAGCGTAGAAACAGGGGTGGCTAATGAAAAACTGTTTTTT. This gives the protein CSVETGVANEKLFF.

As for this clone: The same CDR3 can be traced to other DNA sequences in this sample. The V call is TRBV11-3, the J call TRBJ2-5, with TRBD1 as a possible D gene (6 bases). The V and J ends lost 1 base and 2 bases respectively, with 8 bases between them. Germline CDR1 is SGHNT and CDR2 is YENEEA. The CDR3 length is 14 residues. The CDR3 DNA reads as TGTGCCAGCAGCTTAGGAGGGGGACAAGAGACCCAGTACTTC. Protein sequence: CASSLGGGQETQYF. The whole variable domain, filled in from reference TRBV11-3 and TRBJ2-5, reads EAGVVQSPRYKIIEKKQPVAFWCNPISGHNTLYWYLQNLGQGPELLIRYENEEAVDDSQLPKDRFSAERLKGVDSTLKIQPAELGDSAVYLCASSLGGGQETQYFGPGTRLLVL.

V and J are TRBV9 and TRBJ2-5; no reliable D call. CDR1 and CDR2 from the germline V gene are SGDLS and YYNGEE. This CDR3 region has 14 residues. The V gene lost 0 bases and the J gene lost 2 bases, with 8 bases spanning the gap. DNA for the CDR3: TGTGCCAGCAGCGTAGCTGCGACTCAAGAGACCCAGTACTTC. Its translation is CASSVAATQETQYF.

The chain is built from TRBV25-1 and TRBJ1-2; 7 positions match TRBD1. The CDR3 spans 16 residues. CDR1 and CDR2 (germline): MGHDK, SYGVNS. Trimming cost V 6 bases and J 3 bases; bases outside gene matches: 13. CDR3: CASSGSFQGDYYGYTF. CDR3 sequence (DNA): TGTGCCAGCAGCGGATCCTTCCAGGGGGATTACTATGGCTACACCTTC.

This clone was seen only once. The rearrangement joins TRBV28 to TRBJ2-7; 14 nucleotides agree with TRBD2. The length of the CDR3 is 19 residues. Germline CDR1 is MDHEN and CDR2 is SYDVKM. Germline trimming cut 5 bases from V and 2 bases from J; bases unmatched to any gene: 14. The CDR3 sequence is CASSPHGTSGRGRTYEQYF. CDR3 DNA sequence: TGTGCCAGCAGTCCTCATGGGACTAGCGGGAGAGGGCGAACCTACGAGCAGTACTTC.

V usage is TRBV7-9 and J usage is TRBJ1-2; D remains ambiguous. Trimming left V 1 base short and J 5 bases short, with 8 bases between. The CDR3 has 13 amino acids. The germline CDR1 and CDR2 sequences are SEHNR and FQNEAQ (reference sequence). The DNA of the CDR3 is TGTGCCAGCAGCTTAGTTGGAGGGTATGGCTACACCTTC. It translates to CASSLVGGYGYTF.

The chain employs TRBV7-2 and TRBJ2-5; 9 nucleotides line up with TRBD2. V lost 5 bases and J lost 5; bases outside the gene matches: 9. This CDR3 is built from 15 residues. Germline V gene data show CDR1 as SGHTA and CDR2 as FQGNSA. CDR3 loop: CASSERRGGEETQYF. The CDR3 coding sequence is TGTGCCAGCAGCGAAAGGCGGGGGGGCGAGGAGACCCAGTACTTC.

This chain uses TRBV2 with TRBJ2-7; 8 nucleotides match TRBD1. Germline assignment: CDR1 SNHLY and CDR2 FYNNEI. The CDR3 length is 14 residues. J gave up 2 bases and V 7 bases, and 7 bases lay outside the gene matches. The CDR3 region is CASKADRGTYEQYF. CDR3 DNA sequence: TGTGCCAGCAAAGCTGACAGGGGTACCTACGAGCAGTACTTC. Complete variable domain (other parts from reference TRBV2 and TRBJ2-7): EPEVTQTPSHQVTQMGQEVILRCVPISNHLYFYWYRQILGQKVEFLVSFYNNEISEKSEIFDDQFSVERPDGSNFTLKIRSTKLEDSAMYFCASKADRGTYEQYFGPGTRLTVT.

This chain uses TRBV5-6 with TRBJ1-1; D is perhaps TRBD1 (6 bases). The V end was cut by 4 bases, the J end by 0 bases, with 10 bases between. Germline-derived CDR1 and CDR2 are SGHDT and YYEEEE. This CDR3 spans 14 amino acids. The CDR3 reads CASSGQLMNTEAFF. CDR3 bases: TGTGCCAGCAGCGGACAGTTAATGAACACTGAAGCTTTCTTT.

This rearrangement joins TRBV19 to TRBJ2-5; 7 bases line up with TRBD1. CDR1 LNHDA and CDR2 SQIVND come from the germline V gene (reference sequence). Germline trimming cut 7 bases from V and 5 bases from J; bases unmatched to any gene: 10. The CDR3 contains 14 residues. CDR3 protein: CASTMAGRGETQYF. For the CDR3, the DNA is TGTGCCAGTACCATGGCGGGCAGGGGGGAGACCCAGTACTTC.

This chain uses TRBV6-5 with TRBJ1-2; no reliable D call. CDR3 length: 13 residues. The germline V gene encodes CDR1 MNHEY and CDR2 SVGAGI. Trimming took off 6 bases at V and 6 bases at J, with 14 bases between the two ends. The CDR3 sequence is CASSRRLGDGYTF. The CDR3 nucleotides read TGTGCCAGCAGCCGGAGACTGGGAGATGGCTACACCTTC.

The chain combines TRBV19 with TRBJ2-1, with a possible D match to TRBD2 (5 bases). Trimming took 0 bases from V and 2 from J, leaving 8 bases between them. In germline, CDR1 is LNHDA, CDR2 SQIVND (reference sequence). There are 15 residues in the CDR3. The CDR3 spells CASSIDGVAYNEQFF. CDR3 coding DNA: TGTGCCAGTAGTATAGACGGGGTTGCCTACAATGAGCAGTTCTTC.

The chain employs TRBV28 and TRBJ1-4, with D tentatively TRBD1 (6 bases). This CDR3 has 14 amino acids. Trimming took 5 bases from V and 7 from J, leaving 14 bases between them. Germline-derived CDR1 and CDR2 are MDHEN and SYDVKM. In nucleotides, the CDR3 is TGTGCCAGCAGTATACAGGGTCGGCCTGAAAAACTGTTTTTT. Protein: CASSIQGRPEKLFF.

This chain connects TRBV5-1 to TRBJ2-3, with 8 nucleotides matching TRBD1. V was clipped by 4 bases and J by 4 bases; unmatched bases: 11. Germline lookup yields CDR1 SGHRS and CDR2 YFSETQ. This CDR3 is 16 amino acids long. DNA of the CDR3: TGCGCCAGCAGCCCCTCCGGACAGGGTCCCCCAGATACGCAGTATTTT. It codes for CASSPSGQGPPDTQYF.